Each of the 13 T cell receptor beta chains below was sequenced from the same sample in a study of type 1 regulatory T cells. TCRdb called the reads again in MiXCR, with one record for every CDR3 protein. The sample consists of roughly 67,000 distinct CDR3 sequences, about 62% of them appearing once. These receptors have no identified antigens. Input material: cultured T cells, either the whole culture or a sorted T cell fraction (not recorded which). Subset noted: Tr1-enriched cell product generated in vitro against host alloantigens. Receptor source: a human donor in good health.

This chain uses TRBV5-1 with TRBJ2-3; D is unresolved. The ends were cut back, 0 bases at V and 2 bases at J, with 7 bases in the middle. CDR3 size: 14 residues. The germline V gene encodes CDR1 SGHRS and CDR2 YFSETQ. The CDR3 here is CASSLEEPTDTQYF. CDR3 nucleotide sequence: TGCGCCAGCAGCTTGGAGGAGCCCACAGATACGCAGTATTTT.

J is TRBJ2-2 and V is TRBV18; possible D gene TRBD1, 6 bases. V was shortened by 0 bases and J by 4 bases, with 12 bases between the two germline ends. Per the germline V gene, CDR1 is KGHSH and CDR2 is LQKENI. The CDR3 sequence is 16 residues long. CDR3 amino acids: CASSPPGQPSTGELFF. Here the CDR3 DNA reads TGTGCCAGCTCACCACCGGGACAACCCTCCACCGGGGAGCTGTTTTTT.

The rearrangement uses TRBV9 and TRBJ2-7, with D unclear. Germline CDR1 is SGDLS and CDR2 is YYNGEE. The CDR3 length is 15 residues. V lost 1 base and J 3 bases, leaving 14 bases between the germline ends. The CDR3 nucleotides are TGTGCCAGCAGCGTACGGTCGGCAGGAGTCTACGAGCAGTACTTC. Its translation: CASSVRSAGVYEQYF.

The V call is TRBV7-2, the J call TRBJ2-3; D ambiguous. This CDR3 is 14 amino acids long. Germline CDR1 is SGHTA and CDR2 is FQGNSA. V was clipped by 3 bases and J by 3 bases, with 10 bases between them. CDR3 nucleotide sequence: TGTGCCAGCAGCTTTACCGGGTTTACAGATACGCAGTATTTT. Translating gives CASSFTGFTDTQYF. Together with reference TRBV7-2 and TRBJ2-3, the CDR3 gives the full variable domain: GAGVSQSPSNKVTEKGKDVELRCDPISGHTALYWYRQSLGQGLEFLIYFQGNSAPDKSGLPSDRFSAERTGGSVSTLTIQRTQQEDSAVYLCASSFTGFTDTQYFGPGTRLTVL.

J is TRBJ2-3 and V is TRBV5-1, with 7 bases aligning to TRBD2. The germline V gene has CDR1 SGHRS and CDR2 YFSETQ. CDR3 length: 17 residues. Trimming took 4 bases from V and 2 from J; bases not matched to a gene: 13. CDR3 sequence (DNA): TGCGCCAGCAGCCCGCGGATCTCTAGCGGACCCACAGATACGCAGTATTTT. Amino acids: CASSPRISSGPTDTQYF.

The V and J genes are TRBV3-1 and TRBJ1-2; perhaps TRBD1 as D (6 bases). V lost 1 base, J lost 3 bases, and 6 bases lay in between. The CDR3 has 13 residues. Germline values: CDR1 LGHDT, CDR2 YNNKEL (reference sequence). CDR3 protein: CASSQGTDYGYTF. CDR3 in DNA: TGTGCCAGCAGCCAAGGGACAGACTATGGCTACACCTTC.

The DNA for the CDR3 is TGCGCCAGCAGCTTGGGTGGGACAGGGGGAAACGAGCAGTACTTC. Its protein is CASSLGGTGGNEQYF. The V and J genes are TRBV5-1 and TRBJ2-7; 11 positions match TRBD1. Germline assignment: CDR1 SGHRS and CDR2 YFSETQ. V was clipped by 0 bases and J by 5 bases; unmatched bases: 4. The CDR3 loop spans 15 amino acids.

The chain uses TRBV15 and TRBJ2-2; possibly TRBD2 for D (6 bases). With 1 base removed from V and 1 base from J, the gap between germline ends came to 10 bases. The CDR3 extends over 16 amino acids. In germline, CDR1 is LNHNV, CDR2 YYDKDF (reference sequence). CDR3 bases: TGTGCCACCAGCAGAGCCACTAGCCGGAACACCGGGGAGCTGTTTTTT. Amino acids: CATSRATSRNTGELFF.

In this sample, this clonotype turned up once. The chain links TRBV29-1 to TRBJ2-7, with a possible D match to TRBD1 (6 bases). CDR1 is SQVTM, CDR2 ANQGSEA, per germline. V gave up 6 bases and J gave up 4 bases, with 10 bases separating them. CDR3 length: 11 amino acids. DNA for the CDR3: TGCAGCGTGGGGACAAGTTACGAGCAGTACTTC. It codes for CSVGTSYEQYF.

In this sample, this clonotype turned up a few times. The chain uses TRBV11-2 and TRBJ1-2; 8 bases are a match to TRBD1. The CDR3 loop spans 17 amino acids. J gave up 2 bases and V 1 base, and 9 bases lay outside the gene matches. Germline V CDR1 and CDR2: SGHAT, FQNNGV. The CDR3 reads CASSLVRGGDRNYGYTF. CDR3 coding DNA: TGTGCCAGCAGCTTAGTCAGGGGAGGGGACAGGAACTATGGCTACACCTTC.

The V gene is TRBV30, the J gene TRBJ2-7; D remains ambiguous. The CDR3 has 13 residues. CDR1 GTSNPN and CDR2 SVGIG come from the germline V gene (reference sequence). The V and J ends lost 3 bases and 3 bases respectively, with 12 bases between them. The CDR3, as DNA: TGTGCCTGGAGCGCGCGTAGTTTCTACGAGCAGTACTTC. Translation: CAWSARSFYEQYF. The variable domain in full, completed from reference TRBV30 and TRBJ2-7, reads SQTIHQWPATLVQPVGSPLSLECTVEGTSNPNLYWYRQAAGRGLQLLFYSVGIGQISSEVPQNLSASRPQDRQFILSSKKLLLSDSGFYLCAWSARSFYEQYFGPGTRLTVT.

The chain uses TRBV7-9 and TRBJ2-5; 7 bases are a match to TRBD2. Per the germline V gene, CDR1 is SEHNR and CDR2 is FQNEAQ (reference sequence). J gave up 3 bases and V 5 bases, and 12 bases lay outside the gene matches. The CDR3 covers 16 residues. CDR3 nucleotide sequence: TGTGCCAGCAGCGGCAAGGGGCTGGGGGGGAAAGAGACCCAGTACTTC. Its protein product is CASSGKGLGGKETQYF. The full variable domain, completed using reference TRBV7-9 and TRBJ2-5, is DTGVSQNPRHKITKRGQNVTFRCDPISEHNRLYWYRQTLGQGPEFLTYFQNEAQLEKSRLLSDRFSAERPKGSFSTLEIQRTEQGDSAMYLCASSGKGLGGKETQYFGPGTRLLVL.

This clonotype was recorded a few times. The chain recombines TRBV28 with TRBJ2-2; D is undetermined. This CDR3 is built from 13 residues. The V end was cut by 5 bases, the J end by 7 bases, with 11 bases between. Germline V gene lookup returns CDR1 MDHEN and CDR2 SYDVKM. The CDR3 DNA sequence: TGTGCCAGCAGTATCATAAGTAGCGGGGAGCTGTTTTTT. This translates into CASSIISSGELFF.